What follows are 28 T cell receptor beta chains derived from one specimen sequenced in a study of blood T cell repertoires in COVID-19. Assay: immunoSEQ multiplex PCR; the TCRdb copy retains only in-frame clones and omits some. The sample lists 80,000 to 100,000 clones, approximately 79% occurring once. Sequenced input: peripheral blood. Every receptor here comes from a man between 65 and 79 years old with active or convalescent COVID-19.

This clone showed up just once. The chain links TRBV9 to TRBJ1-1, with 11 positions matching TRBD1. The germline V gene has CDR1 SGDLS and CDR2 YYNGEE. This CDR3 is 15 amino acids long. J gave up 3 bases and V 4 bases, and 5 bases lay outside the gene matches. The CDR3 reads CASSTRGQGDTEAFF. In DNA form, the CDR3 reads TGTGCCAGCAGCACCCGGGGACAGGGGGACACTGAAGCTTTCTTT.

V is TRBV4-1 and J is TRBJ1-6; D is unresolved. The germline CDR1 and CDR2 sequences are MGHRA and YSYEKL. CDR3 size: 13 residues. Trimming took off 3 bases at V and 5 bases at J, with 5 bases between the two ends. The CDR3 bases are TGCGCCAGCAGCCAGACTAATAATTCACCCCTCCACTTT. Translation: CASSQTNNSPLHF.

This clone was seen only a few times. The chain has TRBV3-1 (or the pseudogene TRBV3-2) and TRBJ2-7; D is ambiguous. Germline V gene sequence: CDR1 LGHDT, CDR2 YNNKEL (reference sequence). This CDR3 is built from 12 residues. V gave up 1 base and J gave up 4 bases, with 5 bases separating them. The CDR3 spells CASSQVRYEQYF. In DNA, the CDR3 is TGTGCCAGCAGCCAAGTCCGGTACGAGCAGTACTTC.

The J gene is TRBJ1-5, the V gene TRBV28, with 7 positions matching TRBD1. V was pared by 6 bases and J by 3 bases, with 2 bases of the junction left unmatched. Germline loops: CDR1 MDHEN, CDR2 SYDVKM. CDR3 length: 13 residues. CDR3 DNA sequence: TGTGCCAGCAGGACAGGGTCCAATCAGCCCCAGCATTTT. Its protein product is CASRTGSNQPQHF.

V and J are TRBV6-2 or TRBV6-3 and TRBJ2-1; 8 nucleotides agree with TRBD2. Trimming cost V 5 bases and J 7 bases; bases outside gene matches: 10. The CDR3 runs to 15 residues. Germline V gene sequence: CDR1 MNHEY, CDR2 SVGEGT. The chain's CDR3 is CASSQPGTSVNEQFF. The CDR3, as DNA: TGTGCCAGCAGTCAACCAGGGACTAGTGTGAATGAGCAGTTCTTC.

This clone occurred once. The chain uses TRBV11-3 and TRBJ1-5; 7 bases line up with TRBD1. CDR1 and CDR2 (germline): SGHNT, YENEEA. This CDR3 region has 13 residues. Trimming removed 5 bases from V and 7 bases from J; junction bases left unmatched: 5. The CDR3 sequence: CASSRDRSQPQHF. Here the CDR3 DNA reads TGTGCCAGCAGCCGGGACAGATCGCAGCCCCAGCATTTT.

CDR3 nucleotides: TGCGCCAGCAGCCAAGCCGGTAACACCGGGGAGCTGTTTTTT. Amino acid sequence: CASSQAGNTGELFF. This rearrangement joins TRBV4-3 to TRBJ2-2; D is undetermined. CDR1 and CDR2 from the germline V gene are LGHNA and YSLEER. This CDR3 region has 14 residues. V lost 1 base, J lost 2 bases, and 5 bases lay in between.

The chain's CDR3 is CASSPLDRASYEQYF. The CDR3 DNA is TGTGCCAGCAGCCCGCTGGACAGGGCCTCCTACGAGCAGTACTTC. The rearrangement uses TRBV5-6 and TRBJ2-7; 8 bases match TRBD1. The CDR3 runs to 15 residues. J gave up 0 bases and V 4 bases, and 6 bases lay outside the gene matches. Looked up from germline, CDR1 is SGHDT and CDR2 is YYEEEE. Together with reference TRBV5-6 and TRBJ2-7, the CDR3 gives the full variable domain: DAGVTQSPTHLIKTRGQQVTLRCSPKSGHDTVSWYQQALGQGPQFIFQYYEEEERQRGNFPDRFSGHQFPNYSSELNVNALLLGDSALYLCASSPLDRASYEQYFGPGTRLTVT.

This clone was seen a handful of times. This sequence joins TRBV18 and TRBJ1-4; tentatively, D is TRBD1 (6 bases). The CDR3 contains 16 residues. CDR1 is KGHSH, CDR2 LQKENI, per germline. Trimming stripped 5 bases from V and 0 bases from J, with 13 bases between. CDR3 nucleotide sequence: TGTGCCAGCTCATTTGGACAGACTGCAACTAATGAAAAACTGTTTTTT. This gives the protein CASSFGQTATNEKLFF.

The chain joins TRBV10-3 to TRBJ1-2, with a possible D match to TRBD1 (6 bases). V dropped 2 bases and J dropped 6 bases, with 10 bases sitting between them. CDR1 and CDR2 (germline): ENHRY, SYGVKD. The CDR3 loop spans 13 amino acids. As DNA, the CDR3 is TGTGCCATCAGTGAGGGAGAGGGGGATGGCTACACCTTC. It is translated as CAISEGEGDGYTF.

This clone appeared a few times. The chain joins TRBV20-1 to TRBJ1-6; TRBD1 is a possible D gene (5 bases). Germline-derived CDR1 and CDR2 are DFQATT and SNEGSKA (reference sequence). This CDR3 has 15 residues. The ends were cut back, 3 bases at V and 3 bases at J, with 12 bases in the middle. This CDR3 reads CSASPQGHYNSPLHF. CDR3 DNA sequence: TGCAGTGCTAGTCCTCAGGGCCACTATAATTCACCCCTCCACTTT.

The chain uses TRBV3-1 (or the pseudogene TRBV3-2) and TRBJ1-2, with D possibly TRBD1 on 5 matching bases. The CDR3 has 13 amino acids. Per the germline V gene, CDR1 is LGHDT and CDR2 is YNNKEL (reference sequence). Trimming took off 1 base at V and 6 bases at J, with 9 bases between the two ends. CDR3 sequence (DNA): TGTGCCAGCAGCCAAGCGCCAGGGAATGGCTACACCTTC. Encoded protein: CASSQAPGNGYTF.

The chain joins TRBV6-6 to TRBJ2-5; D is uncertain. Germline lookup yields CDR1 MNHNY and CDR2 SVGAGI (reference sequence). Between the trimmed V and J ends, which lost 6 bases and 2 bases, there was a span of 7 bases. The CDR3 totals 12 residues. Written as DNA, the CDR3 is TGTGCCAGCAGGCAAGCACAAGAGACCCAGTACTTC. Amino acid sequence: CASRQAQETQYF.

V is TRBV11-3 and J is TRBJ2-5, with TRBD1 identical over 7 bases. J lost 5 bases, V lost 5 bases, and 5 bases had no gene match. The CDR3 is 13 amino acids. Per the germline V gene, CDR1 is SGHNT and CDR2 is YENEEA. The CDR3 sequence: CASSRDRVETQYF. CDR3 sequence (DNA): TGTGCCAGCAGCCGAGACAGGGTGGAGACCCAGTACTTC.

The rearrangement links TRBV10-1 to TRBJ2-2; the D gene is possibly TRBD2 (5 bases). The V end was cut by 2 bases, the J end by 4 bases, with 8 bases between. The CDR3 covers 14 residues. The germline V gene encodes CDR1 WNHNN and CDR2 SYGVQD (reference sequence). The DNA for the CDR3 is TGCGCCAGCAGTGAGCAGCGGACCACCGGGGAGCTGTTTTTT. As protein: CASSEQRTTGELFF.

This chain joins TRBV7-9 and TRBJ2-7; D possibly corresponds to TRBD1 (6 bases). The V and J ends lost 5 bases and 1 base respectively, with 15 bases between them. Per the germline V gene, CDR1 is SEHNR and CDR2 is FQNEAQ (reference sequence). This CDR3 comprises 15 residues. CDR3 sequence reads: CASSPTGFSSYEQYF. The CDR3 region has the DNA TGTGCCAGCAGCCCGACAGGTTTCAGTTCCTACGAGCAGTACTTC.

The chain carries TRBV15 and TRBJ2-1; 11 nucleotides line up with TRBD1. Germline V gives CDR1 LNHNV, CDR2 YYDKDF (reference sequence). This CDR3 has 18 amino acids. V trimming: 3 bases; J trimming: 9 bases; junction bases outside the gene matches: 16. This CDR3 is CATSRGQGETLVGGEQFF. CDR3 nucleotides: TGTGCCACCAGCAGGGGACAGGGGGAAACCCTGGTGGGGGGTGAGCAGTTCTTC.

The chain recombines TRBV6-4 with TRBJ1-5; 8 bases line up with TRBD1. This CDR3 has 14 residues. Germline V lookup: CDR1 MRHNA, CDR2 SNTAGT. The ends lost 6 bases at V and 9 bases at J; junction bases unmatched: 10. CDR3 sequence: CASRENRGRPPQHF. In DNA, the CDR3 is TGTGCCAGCAGAGAGAACAGGGGGAGGCCGCCCCAGCATTTT.

This chain uses TRBV5-1 with TRBJ2-2; the match to TRBD2 covers 8 bases. The CDR3 is made up of 13 amino acids. Germline CDR1 SGHRS, CDR2 YFSETQ. V gave up 4 bases and J gave up 8 bases; unmatched junction bases: 4. CDR3 in DNA: TGCGCCAGCAGCCACGGGGGGGCGGGGGAGCTGTTTTTT. Translating it yields CASSHGGAGELFF.

This chain connects TRBV4-2 to TRBJ2-7; D is possibly TRBD2 (6 bases). The CDR3 consists of 14 residues. Germline values: CDR1 LGHNA, CDR2 YNFKEQ. The germline V and J ends were trimmed by 4 bases and 1 base, with 11 bases remaining between them. The CDR3 DNA is TGTGCCAGCAGCCCCCGGACTATTTCCTACGAGCAGTACTTC. Translating it yields CASSPRTISYEQYF.

Written as DNA, the CDR3 is TGTGCCAGCAGTTACGGACAGACAAAAAATTCACCCCTCCACTTT. Protein: CASSYGQTKNSPLHF. The chain links TRBV6-6 to TRBJ1-6; D may be TRBD1 (6 bases). The CDR3 contains 15 residues. Trimming left V 2 bases short and J 7 bases short, with 12 bases between. Germline V lookup: CDR1 MNHNY, CDR2 SVGAGI (reference sequence).

The CDR3 coding sequence is TGTGCCAGCAGCTTGGGAGCGGATAATTCACCCCTCCACTTT. This translates into CASSLGADNSPLHF. The V and J genes are TRBV5-4 and TRBJ1-6, with D unclear. Looked up from germline, CDR1 is SGHNT and CDR2 is YYREEE (reference sequence). V lost 0 bases and J lost 5, with 6 bases in between. This CDR3 comprises 14 residues.

CDR3 sequence (DNA): TGTGCCAGCAGCTCAATACCGGGACTAGCGGAGACCCAGTACTTC. This translates into CASSSIPGLAETQYF. This chain links TRBV7-2 with TRBJ2-5, with 10 bases that match TRBD2. The germline V gene encodes CDR1 SGHTA and CDR2 FQGNSA. The CDR3 has 15 residues. V lost 4 bases and J lost 5; bases outside the gene matches: 7.

The sample holds a few counts of this clone. The chain combines TRBV6-2 or TRBV6-3 with TRBJ1-1; D not certain. Trimming removed 4 bases at V and 8 bases at J, with 14 bases between. In germline, CDR1 is MNHEY, CDR2 SVGEGT. The CDR3 contains 13 residues. The CDR3 is CASSFSGFREAFF. The CDR3 DNA follows: TGTGCCAGCAGTTTTTCAGGATTTCGAGAAGCTTTCTTT.

V and J are TRBV27 and TRBJ2-2, with D possibly being TRBD2 (7 bases). The CDR3 sequence is 15 residues long. V was clipped by 6 bases and J by 4 bases, with 15 bases between them. Germline CDR1 and CDR2: MNHEY and SMNVEV (reference sequence). The CDR3 spells CASRSPGGSTGELFF. For the CDR3, the DNA is TGTGCCAGCAGGTCTCCGGGGGGCAGCACCGGGGAGCTGTTTTTT.

The sample holds a few counts of this clone. The V call is TRBV7-2, the J call TRBJ2-1; tentatively, D is TRBD1 (7 bases). This CDR3 is 14 amino acids long. With 10 bases removed from V and 7 bases from J, the gap between germline ends came to 20 bases. CDR1 SGHTA and CDR2 FQGNSA come from the germline V gene. CDR3 amino acids: CATQPQGGLNEQFF. The CDR3 DNA follows: TGTGCCACCCAGCCGCAGGGGGGCCTTAATGAGCAGTTCTTC.

The chain combines TRBV9 with TRBJ1-2; 11 bases are a match to TRBD1. The V gene end was trimmed by 2 bases and the J gene end by 5 bases; junction bases not matched to a gene: 5. This CDR3 contains 15 residues. From germline, CDR1 is SGDLS and CDR2 YYNGEE. CDR3 coding DNA: TGTGCCAGCAGCGTGTCCGGGACAGGGGGATATGGCTACACCTTC. Its translation: CASSVSGTGGYGYTF.

V gene TRBV10-1 combines with J gene TRBJ1-2; D not resolved. Germline V lookup: CDR1 WNHNN, CDR2 SYGVQD (reference sequence). The V end lost 11 bases, the J end lost 6 bases, and 16 bases lay between the germline ends. The CDR3 covers 12 residues. CDR3 bases: TGCGCCCGGGAGGAGGGTGGGGATGGCTACACCTTC. It translates to CAREEGGDGYTF.